This TCR beta chain originates from a study of T cell responses to AZD1222 COVID-19 vaccine. Study-wide background: Pooling of second doses given at about 4 or about 12 weeks was done.

This CDR3 has 13 amino acids. Trimming left V 3 bases short and J 6 bases short, with 12 bases between. The germline CDR1 and CDR2 sequences are LNHDA and SQIVND (reference sequence). Points on this clone: Its antigen remains unidentified.

Overall study results and limits: Elevations in Spike-specific TCR breadth and depth followed administration of two AZD1222 doses. Sampling captured repertoires only after the peak T cell response. Distributed over spike, vaccine-associated CD4 TCRs predominated at 160-218 and 743-854.

Some clones are missing from TCRdb's copy, which holds only in-frame ones; the method was immunoSEQ multiplex PCR. Found here are around 140,000 clones, 80% to 90% of them singletons; the top ten hold more than 1.5%. The receptor's source is an adult in good health. V gene TRBV19 combines with J gene TRBJ2-7; D perhaps matches TRBD1 (6 bases). The sequencing used peripheral blood, collected on day 0 of AZD1222 vaccination. The DNA of the CDR3 is TGTGCCAGTAGTATGGAAAGGGGGTCCGAGCAGTACTTC. As protein: CASSMERGSEQYF.